Below, one T cell receptor (beta chain) is given with its context. What it recognizes is unknown. The CDR3 is 16 amino acids. Germline V lookup: CDR1 GTSNPN, CDR2 SVGIG (reference sequence). Trimming cost V 5 bases and J 2 bases, with 20 bases left between them. Described time point: newly diagnosed GD, antithyroid drugs for less than 3 months. There was RNA extracted from PBMCs, and the TCR library was made from it. The authors built TCR beta libraries using iRepertoire HTBI primers and Arm-PCR of CDR3 regions. TCRdb fed the multiplex PCR reads into MiXCR, producing one record per CDR3 protein. The sample has a few hundred thousand distinct CDR3 sequences; around 18% are singletons. The sample is drawn from a study of regulatory T cells in long-lasting Graves disease. Study-level points and caveats: Persistent disease favored TRBV28, TRBJ1-2 and TRBJ2-5. Newly diagnosed patients had higher TCR diversity than persistent Graves' patients did.

The source was peripheral blood mononuclear cells (PBMCs), collected at new diagnosis, from a patient treated with antithyroid drugs. This TCR was sampled from a female donor with Graves disease. This rearrangement joins TRBV30 to TRBJ2-3, with D tentatively TRBD2 (6 bases). CDR3 DNA: TGTGCCTGGGGCCTCTCTAGCGAAGACCCCACAGATACGCAGTATTTT. This translates into CAWGLSSEDPTDTQYF.